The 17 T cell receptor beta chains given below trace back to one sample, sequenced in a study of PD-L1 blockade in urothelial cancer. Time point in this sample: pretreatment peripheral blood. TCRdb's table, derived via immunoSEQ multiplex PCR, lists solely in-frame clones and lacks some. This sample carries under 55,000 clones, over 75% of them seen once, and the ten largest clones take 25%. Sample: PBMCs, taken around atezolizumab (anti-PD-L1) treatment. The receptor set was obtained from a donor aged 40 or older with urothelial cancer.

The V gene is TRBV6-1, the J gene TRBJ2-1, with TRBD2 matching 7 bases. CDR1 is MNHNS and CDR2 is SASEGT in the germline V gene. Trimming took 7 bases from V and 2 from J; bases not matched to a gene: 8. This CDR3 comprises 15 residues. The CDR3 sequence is CASILLAAPYNEQFF. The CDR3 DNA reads TGTGCCAGCATCCTCCTAGCGGCCCCCTACAATGAGCAGTTCTTC.

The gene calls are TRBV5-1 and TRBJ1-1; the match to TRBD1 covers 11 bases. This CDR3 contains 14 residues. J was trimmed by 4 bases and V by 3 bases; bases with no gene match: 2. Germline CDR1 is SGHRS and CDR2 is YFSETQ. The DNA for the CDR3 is TGCGCCAGCAGCTCCGGGACAGGGGGCACTGAAGCTTTCTTT. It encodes CASSSGTGGTEAFF.

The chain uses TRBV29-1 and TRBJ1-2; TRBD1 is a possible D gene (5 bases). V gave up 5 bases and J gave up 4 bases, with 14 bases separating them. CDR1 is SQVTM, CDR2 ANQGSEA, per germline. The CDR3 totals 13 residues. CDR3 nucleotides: TGCAGCGTTCGGGGGGTGGGCAGCTATGGCTACACCTTC. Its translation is CSVRGVGSYGYTF.

CDR3 protein: CASSLQGGRTEAFF. CDR3 nucleotide sequence: TGTGCCAGCAGCTTACAAGGAGGGCGAACAGAAGCTTTCTTT. J is TRBJ1-1 and V is TRBV7-9; unclear D gene. The CDR3 totals 14 residues. V gave up 2 bases and J gave up 8 bases, with 15 bases separating them. Germline lookup yields CDR1 SEHNR and CDR2 FQNEAQ (reference sequence).

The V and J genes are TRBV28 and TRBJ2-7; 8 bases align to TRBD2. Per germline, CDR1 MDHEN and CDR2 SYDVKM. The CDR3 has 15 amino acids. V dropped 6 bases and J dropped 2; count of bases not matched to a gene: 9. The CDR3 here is CASRGSGRGAYEQYF. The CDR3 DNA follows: TGTGCCAGCAGGGGCAGCGGGAGAGGGGCCTACGAGCAGTACTTC.

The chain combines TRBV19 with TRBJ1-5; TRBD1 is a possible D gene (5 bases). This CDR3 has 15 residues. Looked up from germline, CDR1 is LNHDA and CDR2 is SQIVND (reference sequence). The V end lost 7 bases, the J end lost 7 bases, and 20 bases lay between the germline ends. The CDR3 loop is CASTMRQFSGQPQHF. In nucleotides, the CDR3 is TGTGCCAGTACTATGCGACAGTTCTCGGGCCAGCCCCAGCATTTT.

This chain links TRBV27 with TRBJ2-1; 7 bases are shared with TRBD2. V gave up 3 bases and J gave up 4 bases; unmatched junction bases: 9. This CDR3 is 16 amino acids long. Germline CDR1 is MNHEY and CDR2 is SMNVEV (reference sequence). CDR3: CASSFWARGEYNEQFF. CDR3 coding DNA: TGTGCCAGCAGTTTTTGGGCCCGGGGGGAATACAATGAGCAGTTCTTC.

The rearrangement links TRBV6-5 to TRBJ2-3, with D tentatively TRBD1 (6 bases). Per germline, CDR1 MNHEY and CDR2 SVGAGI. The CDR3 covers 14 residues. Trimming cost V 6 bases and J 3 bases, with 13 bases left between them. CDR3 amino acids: CASRPEGVTDTQYF. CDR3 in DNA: TGTGCCAGCAGGCCTGAGGGGGTTACAGATACGCAGTATTTT.

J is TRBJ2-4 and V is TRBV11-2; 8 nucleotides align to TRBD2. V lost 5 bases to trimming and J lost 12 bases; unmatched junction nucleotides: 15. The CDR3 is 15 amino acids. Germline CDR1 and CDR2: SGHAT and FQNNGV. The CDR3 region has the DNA TGTGCCAGCAGCCCCCCCTCGTTGAGCGGGAGAGATCAGTACTTC. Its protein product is CASSPPSLSGRDQYF.

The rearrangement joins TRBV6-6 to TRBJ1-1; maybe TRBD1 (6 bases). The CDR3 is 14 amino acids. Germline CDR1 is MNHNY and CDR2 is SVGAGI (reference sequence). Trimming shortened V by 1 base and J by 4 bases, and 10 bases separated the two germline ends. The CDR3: CASSYFSGATEAFF. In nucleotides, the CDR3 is TGTGCCAGCAGTTACTTCTCAGGGGCCACTGAAGCTTTCTTT.

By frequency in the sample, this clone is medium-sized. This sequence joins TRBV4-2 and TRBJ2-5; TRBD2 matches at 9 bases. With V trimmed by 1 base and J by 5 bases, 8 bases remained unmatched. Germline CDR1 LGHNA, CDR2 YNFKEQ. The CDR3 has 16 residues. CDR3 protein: CASSQGYSGSGETQYF. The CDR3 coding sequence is TGTGCCAGCAGCCAAGGGTATAGCGGGAGTGGGGAGACCCAGTACTTC.

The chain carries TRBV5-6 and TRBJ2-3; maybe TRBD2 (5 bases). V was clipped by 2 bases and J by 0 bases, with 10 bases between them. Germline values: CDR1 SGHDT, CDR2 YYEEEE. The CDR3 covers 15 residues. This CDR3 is CASSFGWRSTDTQYF. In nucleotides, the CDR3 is TGTGCCAGCAGCTTCGGGTGGAGGAGCACAGATACGCAGTATTTT.

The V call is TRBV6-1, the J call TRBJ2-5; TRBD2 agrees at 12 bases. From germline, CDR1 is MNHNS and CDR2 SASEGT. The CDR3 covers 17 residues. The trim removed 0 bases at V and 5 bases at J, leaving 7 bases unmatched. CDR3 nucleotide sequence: TGTGCCAGCAGTGAAGCGGGGAGACTAGCGGGAGTTGAGACCCAGTACTTC. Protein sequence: CASSEAGRLAGVETQYF.

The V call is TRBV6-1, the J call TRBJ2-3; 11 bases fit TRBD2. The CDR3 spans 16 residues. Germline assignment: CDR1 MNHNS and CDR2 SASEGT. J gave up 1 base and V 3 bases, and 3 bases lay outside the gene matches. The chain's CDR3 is CASSEWGLAGTDTQYF. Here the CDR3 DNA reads TGTGCCAGCAGTGAGTGGGGACTAGCGGGCACAGATACGCAGTATTTT.

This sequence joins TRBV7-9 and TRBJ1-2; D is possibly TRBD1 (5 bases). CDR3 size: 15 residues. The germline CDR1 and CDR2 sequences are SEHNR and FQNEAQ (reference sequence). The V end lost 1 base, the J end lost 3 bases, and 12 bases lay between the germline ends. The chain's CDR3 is CASSLDQGGDYGYTF. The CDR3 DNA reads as TGTGCCAGCAGCTTAGACCAGGGAGGAGACTATGGCTACACCTTC.

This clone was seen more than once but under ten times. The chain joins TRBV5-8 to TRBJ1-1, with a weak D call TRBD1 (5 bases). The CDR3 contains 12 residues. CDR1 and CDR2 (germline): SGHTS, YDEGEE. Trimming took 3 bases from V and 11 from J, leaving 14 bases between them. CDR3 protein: CASSYRPGRAFF. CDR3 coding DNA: TGTGCCAGCAGCTACCGACCAGGGCGGGCTTTCTTT.

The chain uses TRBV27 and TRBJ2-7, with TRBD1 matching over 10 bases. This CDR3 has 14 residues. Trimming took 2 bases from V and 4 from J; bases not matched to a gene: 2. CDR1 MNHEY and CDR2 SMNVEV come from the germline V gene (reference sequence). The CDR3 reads CASSLKGQGYEQYF. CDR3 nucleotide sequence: TGTGCCAGCAGTTTAAAGGGACAGGGGTACGAGCAGTACTTC.